Below, 19 T cell receptor beta chains from the same sample are listed, as sequenced in a study of blood T cell repertoires in COVID-19. Generated by immunoSEQ multiplex PCR, the TCRdb table keeps only in-frame clones and is missing some. The table has some 490,000 clones, roughly 85% seen once; the top ten hold roughly 3.2%. The sample consisted of peripheral blood. The receptor source for this set is a human donor in a cohort sampled during active COVID-19.

Turning to this clone: Within the sample, other DNA sequences also encode this same CDR3. V gene TRBV2 combines with J gene TRBJ2-7; a possible D gene is TRBD2 (5 bases). V lost 4 bases and J 3 bases, leaving 7 bases between the germline ends. The germline CDR1 and CDR2 sequences are SNHLY and FYNNEI. This CDR3 is 12 amino acids long. CDR3 protein: CASSATSYEQYF. CDR3 sequence (DNA): TGTGCCAGCAGTGCTACTAGCTACGAGCAGTACTTC.

The chain employs TRBV6-5 and TRBJ2-3; 9 bases are shared with TRBD1. The CDR3 is 15 amino acids. V gave up 7 bases and J gave up 0 bases; unmatched junction bases: 5. Germline-derived CDR1 and CDR2 are MNHEY and SVGAGI. CDR3: CASTDRGDSTDTQYF. For the CDR3, the DNA is TGTGCCAGCACAGACAGGGGGGATAGCACAGATACGCAGTATTTT.

This clone was seen a handful of times. The chain carries TRBV24-1 and TRBJ2-5; possible D gene TRBD1, 6 bases. The CDR3 loop spans 16 amino acids. Per germline, CDR1 KGHDR and CDR2 SFDVKD. The ends were cut back, 3 bases at V and 3 bases at J, with 16 bases in the middle. CDR3 DNA: TGTGCCACCAGTGATCCCCCCACAGGGCTAAAAGAGACCCAGTACTTC. Translating gives CATSDPPTGLKETQYF.

V and J are TRBV11-2 and TRBJ2-2, with TRBD2 identical over 13 bases. Unmatched junction bases numbered 7, after V lost 6 bases and J lost 6 bases. Germline V lookup: CDR1 SGHAT, CDR2 FQNNGV. This CDR3 has 16 amino acids. The CDR3 sequence: CASRRTSGSLAGELFF. CDR3 bases: TGTGCCAGCAGGCGGACTAGCGGGAGTTTGGCCGGGGAGCTGTTTTTT.

The chain uses TRBV28 and TRBJ1-1; D gene unclear. Germline CDR1 and CDR2: MDHEN and SYDVKM. V was clipped by 6 bases and J by 10 bases, with 30 bases between them. The length of the CDR3 is 17 residues. The CDR3 region is CASRLSGPRVAGTPAFF. The CDR3 nucleotides are TGTGCCAGCAGGCTGAGCGGGCCGCGGGTAGCGGGTACGCCAGCTTTCTTT. The full variable domain, in which reference TRBV28 and TRBJ1-1 provide the parts outside the CDR3, is DVKVTQSSRYLVKRTGEKVFLECVQDMDHENMFWYRQDPGLGLRLIYFSYDVKMKEKGDIPEGYSVSREKKERFSLILESASTNQTSMYLCASRLSGPRVAGTPAFFGQGTRLTVV.

This clone has just one count. The rearrangement uses TRBV19 and TRBJ1-5, with 8 bases that match TRBD1. V trimming: 6 bases; J trimming: 7 bases; junction bases outside the gene matches: 5. Germline V gene sequence: CDR1 LNHDA, CDR2 SQIVND (reference sequence). The CDR3 is made up of 13 amino acids. The CDR3 DNA is TGTGCCAGTAGCAGGGACAGGTGGCAGCCCCAGCATTTT. It codes for CASSRDRWQPQHF.

The sample holds a few counts of this clone. The genes are TRBV7-9 and TRBJ2-2; 8 nucleotides agree with TRBD2. V lost 1 base, J lost 5 bases, and 6 bases stayed unmatched. CDR3 length: 16 amino acids. Germline CDR1 and CDR2: SEHNR and FQNEAQ (reference sequence). CDR3 amino acids: CASSLVGRAKTGELFF. CDR3 sequence (DNA): TGTGCCAGCAGCTTAGTCGGGAGGGCCAAGACCGGGGAGCTGTTTTTT.

The chain couples TRBV30 to TRBJ2-7; 12 nucleotides match TRBD2. Germline CDR1 GTSNPN, CDR2 SVGIG (reference sequence). V shed 4 bases and J 6 bases; nucleotides not matched to a gene: 4. This CDR3 is 13 amino acids long. The CDR3 reads CAWTSGRAPEQYF. The DNA of the CDR3 is TGTGCCTGGACTAGCGGGAGGGCCCCCGAGCAGTACTTC.

This clone occurred once. The chain links TRBV10-3 to TRBJ1-2; 7 nucleotides line up with TRBD1. The CDR3 totals 16 residues. The J segment lost 4 bases and the V segment lost 2 bases, leaving 10 bases of the junction unmatched. The germline V gene has CDR1 ENHRY and CDR2 SYGVKD. The CDR3 sequence: CAISEPRQGARYGYTF. The CDR3 nucleotides read TGTGCCATCAGTGAGCCCCGACAGGGCGCTCGCTATGGCTACACCTTC.

This clone was picked up one time. This sequence joins TRBV5-1 and TRBJ1-4, with a possible D match to TRBD1 (5 bases). Trimming shortened V by 4 bases and J by 4 bases, and 14 bases separated the two germline ends. The CDR3 sequence is 15 residues long. Looked up from germline, CDR1 is SGHRS and CDR2 is YFSETQ. CDR3 in DNA: TGCGCCAGCAGCGACTCGGGGGGGAATAATGAAAAACTGTTTTTT. Translating gives CASSDSGGNNEKLFF. The full variable domain, completed using reference TRBV5-1 and TRBJ1-4, is KAGVTQTPRYLIKTRGQQVTLSCSPISGHRSVSWYQQTPGQGLQFLFEYFSETQRNKGNFPGRFSGRQFSNSRSEMNVSTLELGDSALYLCASSDSGGNNEKLFFGSGTQLSVL.

The chain joins TRBV5-1 to TRBJ2-7, with 7 bases that match TRBD2. V trimming: 4 bases; J trimming: 0 bases; junction bases outside the gene matches: 10. This CDR3 is built from 16 residues. Germline V gene data show CDR1 as SGHRS and CDR2 as YFSETQ. The CDR3 loop is CASSPELAVSSYEQYF. CDR3 DNA sequence: TGCGCCAGCAGCCCTGAGCTAGCGGTTAGCTCCTACGAGCAGTACTTC.

This sequence joins TRBV2 and TRBJ1-1; D is ambiguous. Germline CDR1 and CDR2: SNHLY and FYNNEI. V lost 2 bases and J 4 bases, leaving 8 bases between the germline ends. The CDR3 loop spans 13 amino acids. In DNA, the CDR3 is TGTGCCAGCAGTGAACAGGAAAGCACTGAAGCTTTCTTT. It codes for CASSEQESTEAFF.

The chain is built from TRBV18 and TRBJ2-2, with D uncertain. Germline CDR1 KGHSH, CDR2 LQKENI. Trimming removed 3 bases at V and 6 bases at J, with 17 bases between. This CDR3 is 16 amino acids long. This CDR3 is CASSPSQVFPAGELFF. CDR3 nucleotide sequence: TGTGCCAGCTCACCCTCCCAGGTTTTCCCCGCCGGGGAGCTGTTTTTT.

V gene TRBV11-2 combines with J gene TRBJ1-2, with 7 positions matching TRBD1. This CDR3 is 13 amino acids long. The V gene's germline CDR1 is SGHAT and CDR2 FQNNGV. V was pared by 4 bases and J by 4 bases, with 3 bases of the junction left unmatched. CDR3 sequence: CASSSGQRYGYTF. Here the CDR3 DNA reads TGTGCCAGCAGCTCGGGACAGCGCTATGGCTACACCTTC.

The V gene is TRBV5-4, the J gene TRBJ1-2, with a weak D call TRBD1 (5 bases). The CDR3 consists of 13 residues. Germline assignment: CDR1 SGHNT and CDR2 YYREEE (reference sequence). V shed 0 bases and J shed 5 bases, with 8 bases lying between them. The CDR3 coding sequence is TGTGCCAGCAGCTTGGGGGCAGGGTATGGCTACACCTTC. It is translated as CASSLGAGYGYTF.

The chain couples TRBV4-3 to TRBJ2-3; D possibly corresponds to TRBD1 (5 bases). CDR3 length: 16 residues. The germline V gene has CDR1 LGHNA and CDR2 YSLEER. With 0 bases removed from V and 4 bases from J, the gap between germline ends came to 14 bases. The CDR3 region has the DNA TGCGCCAGCAGCCAAGATACATGGCAGGGTCCAGATACGCAGTATTTT. As protein: CASSQDTWQGPDTQYF.

This clone was recorded a few times. The rearrangement uses TRBV7-6 and TRBJ1-3, with D possibly TRBD1 on 5 matching bases. V was cut by 0 bases and J by 5 bases, with 11 bases left in between. The CDR3 runs to 15 residues. In germline, CDR1 is SGHVS, CDR2 FNYEAQ. The CDR3 region has the DNA TGTGCCAGCAGCTTAGCCGGGACTTTGAGAAACACCATATATTTT. Residues: CASSLAGTLRNTIYF.

This clone came up once. This chain joins TRBV2 and TRBJ2-7, with D possibly TRBD2 on 5 matching bases. V dropped 7 bases and J dropped 4 bases, with 14 bases sitting between them. The CDR3 runs to 13 residues. CDR1 is SNHLY, CDR2 FYNNEI, per germline. In DNA form, the CDR3 reads TGTGCCAGCACTATGGCCCGGGGTTACGAGCAGTACTTC. This translates into CASTMARGYEQYF.

V is TRBV11-2 and J is TRBJ2-7, with D possibly matching TRBD2 (6 bases). The CDR3 length is 15 residues. V was trimmed by 5 bases and J by 1 base, leaving 15 bases between them. Germline lookup yields CDR1 SGHAT and CDR2 FQNNGV. CDR3 protein: CASSRLFGSSYEQYF. The CDR3 DNA reads as TGTGCCAGCAGCCGTCTTTTCGGGAGTTCCTACGAGCAGTACTTC.